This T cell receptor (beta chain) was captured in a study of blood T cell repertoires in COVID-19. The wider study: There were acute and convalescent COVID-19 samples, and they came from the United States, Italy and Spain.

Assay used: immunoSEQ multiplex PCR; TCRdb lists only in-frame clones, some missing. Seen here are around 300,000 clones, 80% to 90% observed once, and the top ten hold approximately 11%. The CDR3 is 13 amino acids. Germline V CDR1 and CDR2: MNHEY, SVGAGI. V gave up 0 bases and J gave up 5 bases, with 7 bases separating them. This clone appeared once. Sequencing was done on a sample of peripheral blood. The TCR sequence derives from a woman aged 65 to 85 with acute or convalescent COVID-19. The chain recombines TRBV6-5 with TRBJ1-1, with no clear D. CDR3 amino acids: CASSYSRETEAFF. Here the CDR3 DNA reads TGTGCCAGCAGTTACTCGAGAGAGACTGAAGCTTTCTTT.